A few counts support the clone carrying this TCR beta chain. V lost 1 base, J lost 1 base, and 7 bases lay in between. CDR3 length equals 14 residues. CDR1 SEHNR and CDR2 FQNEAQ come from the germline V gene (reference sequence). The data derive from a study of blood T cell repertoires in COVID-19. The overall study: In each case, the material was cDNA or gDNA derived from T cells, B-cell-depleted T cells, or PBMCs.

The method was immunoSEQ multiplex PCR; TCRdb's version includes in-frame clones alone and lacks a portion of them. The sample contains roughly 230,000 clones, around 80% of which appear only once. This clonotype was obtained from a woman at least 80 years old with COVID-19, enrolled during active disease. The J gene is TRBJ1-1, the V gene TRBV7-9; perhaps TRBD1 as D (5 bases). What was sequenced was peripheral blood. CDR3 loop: CASSLETGNTEAFF. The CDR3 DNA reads TGTGCCAGCAGCTTAGAAACAGGGAACACTGAAGCTTTCTTT.